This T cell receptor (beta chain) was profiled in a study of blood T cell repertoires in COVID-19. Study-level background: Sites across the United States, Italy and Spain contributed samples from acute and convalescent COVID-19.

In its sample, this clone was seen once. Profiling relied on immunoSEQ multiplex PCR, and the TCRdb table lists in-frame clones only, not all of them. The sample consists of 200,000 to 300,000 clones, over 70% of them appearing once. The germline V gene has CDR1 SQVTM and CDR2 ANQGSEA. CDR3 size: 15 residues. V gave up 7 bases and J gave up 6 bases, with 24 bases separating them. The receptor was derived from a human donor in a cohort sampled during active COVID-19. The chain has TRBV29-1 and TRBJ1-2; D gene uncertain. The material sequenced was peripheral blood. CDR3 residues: CSGGSFDPILNGYTF. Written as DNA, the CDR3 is TGCAGCGGCGGGAGCTTCGACCCCATCCTAAATGGCTACACCTTC.